A selection of T cell receptor beta chains follows, all from one sample in a study of T cells of healthy individuals. TCRdb processed the 5' RACE reads anew with MiXCR; each CDR3 protein has one entry. The sample yields about 100,000 distinct CDR3 sequences, roughly 15% seen once. These receptors all come from a human donor in good health. CDR3s include the opening cysteine and the closing phenylalanine or tryptophan. Each record gives: CDR3 DNA, CDR3 protein, clone size, J gene, V gene, D gene. D genes are given only for firm matches. The size entry is marked missing in some rows and otherwise reads once, few, many or a size class.

cdr3_nt: TGTGCCAGCAGTCTAAAAGGGGGAGGGCCCTACGAGCAGTACTTC
cdr3_aa: CASSLKGGGPYEQYF
clone_size: many
j_call: TRBJ2-7
v_call: TRBV7-2
d_call: NA

cdr3_nt: TGTGCCACCTCTCGGGGTGACTACGAGCAGTACTTC
cdr3_aa: CATSRGDYEQYF
clone_size: NA
j_call: TRBJ2-7
v_call: TRBV6-5
d_call: NA

cdr3_nt: TGTGCCAGCAGCGCTCGGGGGACAGGACTAGAAAAACTGTTTTTT
cdr3_aa: CASSARGTGLEKLFF
clone_size: NA
j_call: TRBJ1-4
v_call: TRBV7-9
d_call: TRBD1

cdr3_nt: TGTGCCAGCAGCCCCCCGAGAGGGACTTTTAACTATGGCTACACCTTC
cdr3_aa: CASSPPRGTFNYGYTF
clone_size: many
j_call: TRBJ1-2
v_call: TRBV14
d_call: NA

cdr3_nt: TGCAGCGTATCCGGGACAGGGGGAAGGTACAATGAGCAGTTCTTC
cdr3_aa: CSVSGTGGRYNEQFF
clone_size: many
j_call: TRBJ2-1
v_call: TRBV29-1
d_call: TRBD1

cdr3_nt: TGTGCCAGCAGGGGGACTAGAGCGCGGACAGGAGATACGCAGTATTTT
cdr3_aa: CASRGTRARTGDTQYF
clone_size: many
j_call: TRBJ2-3
v_call: TRBV28
d_call: NA

cdr3_nt: TGTGCCAGCAGCGTATTTAGTACTATGGTGACTGAAGCTTTCTTT
cdr3_aa: CASSVFSTMVTEAFF
clone_size: NA
j_call: TRBJ1-1
v_call: TRBV9
d_call: NA

cdr3_nt: TGTGCCAGCAGCCCCAAACTAGCGGGGGGATACACAGATACGCAGTATTTT
cdr3_aa: CASSPKLAGGYTDTQYF
clone_size: NA
j_call: TRBJ2-3
v_call: TRBV7-2
d_call: TRBD2

cdr3_nt: TGTGCCAGCAGCTTAGCAGGTTTTAGAACTGAAGCTTTCTTT
cdr3_aa: CASSLAGFRTEAFF
clone_size: NA
j_call: TRBJ1-1
v_call: TRBV13
d_call: NA

cdr3_nt: TGTGCCAGCAGTTACGCGGAGGCAATTCGCGAGCAGTACTTC
cdr3_aa: CASSYAEAIREQYF
clone_size: NA
j_call: TRBJ2-7
v_call: TRBV6-2/TRBV6-3
d_call: NA

cdr3_nt: TGTGCCATCAGGACTAGCGGGGGGCCCACTGAGCAGTTCTTC
cdr3_aa: CAIRTSGGPTEQFF
clone_size: NA
j_call: TRBJ2-1
v_call: TRBV10-3
d_call: TRBD2

cdr3_nt: TGTGCCAGCAGCTTGAGATCTGGGGATACGCAGTATTTT
cdr3_aa: CASSLRSGDTQYF
clone_size: few
j_call: TRBJ2-3
v_call: TRBV5-6
d_call: NA

cdr3_nt: TGTGCCAGCAGCTTAGGAGTGGAGGAGCTGTTTTTT
cdr3_aa: CASSLGVEELFF
clone_size: NA
j_call: TRBJ2-2
v_call: TRBV7-9
d_call: NA

cdr3_nt: TGCAGTGGGTCCAGGGTTGCCAAAAACATTCAGTACTTC
cdr3_aa: CSGSRVAKNIQYF
clone_size: NA
j_call: TRBJ2-4
v_call: TRBV20-1
d_call: NA

cdr3_nt: TGTGCCACCAGTGCTTGGGATGAGCAGTTCTTC
cdr3_aa: CATSAWDEQFF
clone_size: many
j_call: TRBJ2-1
v_call: TRBV24-1
d_call: NA

cdr3_nt: TGTGCCAGCTATCGGGGGGGGGGCCAGGGTACGCAGTATTTT
cdr3_aa: CASYRGGGQGTQYF
clone_size: few
j_call: TRBJ2-3
v_call: TRBV7-2
d_call: TRBD2

cdr3_nt: TGCAGTGCTAGAGATCCGCGGGGGACGCAGTATTTT
cdr3_aa: CSARDPRGTQYF
clone_size: NA
j_call: TRBJ2-3
v_call: TRBV20-1
d_call: TRBD2

cdr3_nt: TGTGCCAGCAGCTTAGCGGGACAGGGGGGCGAGCAGTACTTC
cdr3_aa: CASSLAGQGGEQYF
clone_size: NA
j_call: TRBJ2-7
v_call: TRBV7-9
d_call: TRBD1

cdr3_nt: TGCAGCGTTGGGCCAGCGGGAGGAAAAGATACGCAGTATTTT
cdr3_aa: CSVGPAGGKDTQYF
clone_size: many
j_call: TRBJ2-3
v_call: TRBV29-1
d_call: TRBD2

cdr3_nt: TGTGCCAGCGGGACAGGGGGCTTAGAGACCCAGTACTTC
cdr3_aa: CASGTGGLETQYF
clone_size: NA
j_call: TRBJ2-5
v_call: TRBV28
d_call: TRBD1

cdr3_nt: TGTGCCAGCAGCACGATAGCGGGAAACGGTGAGCAGTTCTTC
cdr3_aa: CASSTIAGNGEQFF
clone_size: few
j_call: TRBJ2-1
v_call: TRBV7-3
d_call: TRBD2

cdr3_nt: TGTGCCAGCAGCTTAGACAAGGGTCGGGGCGAGCAGTACTTC
cdr3_aa: CASSLDKGRGEQYF
clone_size: NA
j_call: TRBJ2-7
v_call: TRBV7-2
d_call: NA

cdr3_nt: TGTGCCATCAGCAGGACAGGGAGTTCTGGAAACACCATATATTTT
cdr3_aa: CAISRTGSSGNTIYF
clone_size: NA
j_call: TRBJ1-3
v_call: TRBV10-3
d_call: TRBD1

cdr3_nt: TGTGCCAGCAGTTACCACCCCGGGGCCGAGACCCAGTACTTC
cdr3_aa: CASSYHPGAETQYF
clone_size: NA
j_call: TRBJ2-5
v_call: TRBV6-6
d_call: NA